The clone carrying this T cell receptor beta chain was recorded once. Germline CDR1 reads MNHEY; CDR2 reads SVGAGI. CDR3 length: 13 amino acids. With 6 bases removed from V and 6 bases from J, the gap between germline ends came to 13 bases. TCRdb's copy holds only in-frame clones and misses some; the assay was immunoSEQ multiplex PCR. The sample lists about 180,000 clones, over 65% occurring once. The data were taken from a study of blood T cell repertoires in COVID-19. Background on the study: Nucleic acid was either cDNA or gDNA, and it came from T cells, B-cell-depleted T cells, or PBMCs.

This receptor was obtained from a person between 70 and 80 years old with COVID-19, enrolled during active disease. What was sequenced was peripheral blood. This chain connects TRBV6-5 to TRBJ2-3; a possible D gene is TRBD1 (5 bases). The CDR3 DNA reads TGTGCCAGCAGCCGCAAAGGGGCTGATACGCAGTATTTT. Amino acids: CASSRKGADTQYF.